These 20 T cell receptor beta chains originate from one sample sequenced in a study of shared clonotypes between healthy human individuals (dated by TCRdb to 2018 to 2020). Library preparation employed the immunoSEQ multiplex PCR assay. Drawn from immuneACCESS, this table holds only the in-frame rearrangements with V and J called that TCRdb kept. Clones are partly lost; checked studies trace under half to an unresolved V gene and leave the rest unexplained. The table for this sample lists hundreds of thousands of clones; around 77% of them were counted only once. The ten largest clones take up about 12% of the sample. Specimen: PBMCs. All receptors come from a woman in her 40s in good health. Some clones in this sample may be carry-over from other donors' samples.

On this clone: A much larger clonotype is one base distant, so this may be a read error. Written as DNA, the CDR3 is TGTGCCAGCAGCTCAGGGTCCGGTGTGCAGGATACGCAGTATTTT. Its protein product is CASSSGSGVQDTQYF. The rearrangement links TRBV13 to TRBJ2-3, with D perhaps TRBD1 (5 bases). In germline, CDR1 is PRHDT, CDR2 FYEKMQ (reference sequence). The CDR3 spans 15 residues. V was trimmed by 4 bases and J by 6 bases, leaving 17 bases between them.

CDR3 nucleotides: TGCAGCGTTGGGGTGGGGCTAGCGGCACTCTACGAGCAGTACTTC. It is translated as CSVGVGLAALYEQYF. The chain joins TRBV29-1 to TRBJ2-7, with TRBD2 matching 7 bases. Per germline, CDR1 SQVTM and CDR2 ANQGSEA. The CDR3 consists of 15 residues. Trimming cost V 4 bases and J 3 bases; bases outside gene matches: 12.

J is TRBJ2-1 and V is TRBV5-6, with D possibly being TRBD1 or TRBD2 (6 bases each). Germline V gene sequence: CDR1 SGHDT, CDR2 YYEEEE. CDR3 length: 19 amino acids. Between the trimmed V and J ends, which lost 4 bases and 4 bases, there was a span of 27 bases. CDR3 region: CASSGDKGGRERLYNEQFF. As DNA, the CDR3 is TGTGCCAGCAGCGGGGACAAGGGGGGACGGGAACGCCTATACAATGAGCAGTTCTTC.

This clone was counted between two and nine times. Other DNA sequences from this sample encode an identical CDR3 as well. The chain is built from TRBV2 and TRBJ1-3, with D perhaps TRBD1 (5 bases). Germline loops: CDR1 SNHLY, CDR2 FYNNEI. The CDR3 has 16 amino acids. Trimming left V 1 base short and J 0 bases short, with 10 bases between. The CDR3 reads CASSEGGANSGNTIYF. CDR3 in DNA: TGTGCCAGCAGTGAAGGAGGGGCTAACTCTGGAAACACCATATATTTT.

The chain uses TRBV13 and TRBJ2-5, with 10 positions matching TRBD1. CDR3 size: 18 residues. V shed 3 bases and J 3 bases; nucleotides not matched to a gene: 13. CDR1 is PRHDT and CDR2 is FYEKMQ in the germline V gene (reference sequence). CDR3 nucleotide sequence: TGTGCCAGCAGCTTGTGGGGGCTCAGACAGGGGGCAGAAGAGACCCAGTACTTC. This encodes CASSLWGLRQGAEETQYF.

The chain couples TRBV9 to TRBJ2-3, with D unclear. The CDR3 loop spans 12 amino acids. Germline CDR1 and CDR2: SGDLS and YYNGEE. Deletions cut 2 bases from V and 3 bases from J, with 4 bases between. CDR3 sequence reads: CASSVGTDTQYF. The CDR3, as DNA: TGTGCCAGCAGCGTGGGAACAGATACGCAGTATTTT.

The gene calls are TRBV20-1 and TRBJ2-7, with unresolved D. V lost 7 bases to trimming and J lost 4 bases, with 11 bases between them. This CDR3 region has 11 residues. The V gene's germline CDR1 is DFQATT and CDR2 SNEGSKA (reference sequence). The CDR3 sequence: CSVRALYEQYF. CDR3 nucleotide sequence: TGCAGTGTTCGGGCCTTATACGAGCAGTACTTC.

J is TRBJ2-7 and V is TRBV4-1; 16 bases map to TRBD2. CDR3 length equals 18 residues. Unmatched junction bases numbered 6, after V lost 1 base and J lost 3 bases. The germline V gene has CDR1 MGHRA and CDR2 YSYEKL. The CDR3 reads CASSQGGTSGRASYEQYF. The CDR3 region has the DNA TGCGCCAGCAGCCAAGGGGGGACTAGCGGGAGGGCGAGCTACGAGCAGTACTTC.

Only a few counts were recorded for this clone. The rearrangement joins TRBV30 to TRBJ1-5; D may be TRBD1 (6 bases). The CDR3 consists of 16 residues. Germline V lookup: CDR1 GTSNPN, CDR2 SVGIG (reference sequence). V was cut by 0 bases and J by 5 bases, with 17 bases left in between. CDR3 region: CAWSVQGRGKDQPQHF. The CDR3 coding sequence is TGTGCCTGGAGTGTTCAGGGCAGGGGTAAAGATCAGCCCCAGCATTTT.

Points on this clone: A far larger clone is only one base removed, so a read error is likely. CDR3 sequence (DNA): TGTGCCAGCTCACCTCCCCGACAGGGGGAAAACACCACATATTTT. Translating gives CASSPPRQGENTTYF. The chain carries TRBV18 and TRBJ1-3; 9 bases fit TRBD1. Germline V lookup: CDR1 KGHSH, CDR2 LQKENI. This CDR3 comprises 15 residues.

The rearrangement uses TRBV7-2 and TRBJ2-7, with TRBD2 matching 8 bases. CDR1 and CDR2 (germline): SGHTA, FQGNSA. The V segment lost 1 base and the J segment 2 bases; nucleotides outside the gene matches: 10. The CDR3 length is 17 residues. Here the CDR3 DNA reads TGTGCCAGCAGCTTAGTCCCACCGGGACTAGACGCCTACGAGCAGTACTTC. Translation gives CASSLVPPGLDAYEQYF. Combining the CDR3 with reference TRBV7-2 and TRBJ2-7 gives the whole variable domain GAGVSQSPSNKVTEKGKDVELRCDPISGHTALYWYRQSLGQGLEFLIYFQGNSAPDKSGLPSDRFSAERTGGSVSTLTIQRTQQEDSAVYLCASSLVPPGLDAYEQYFGPGTRLTVT.

This clone has a count of ten or more. The chain employs TRBV7-6 and TRBJ2-3; the D call may be TRBD1 or TRBD2 (6 bases each). Per germline, CDR1 SGHVS and CDR2 FNYEAQ. CDR3 length: 16 residues. Trimming took off 5 bases at V and 0 bases at J, with 15 bases between the two ends. DNA for the CDR3: TGTGCCAGCAGCAGATCAACAGGGACTAGCACAGATACGCAGTATTTT. Protein sequence: CASSRSTGTSTDTQYF.

This clone was detected only a few times. The chain joins TRBV2 to TRBJ2-5, with unresolved D. Trimming removed 1 base at V and 11 bases at J, with 11 bases between. CDR3 length: 12 amino acids. Germline CDR1 reads SNHLY; CDR2 reads FYNNEI. The CDR3 reads CASSEGATSQYF. CDR3 bases: TGTGCCAGCAGTGAAGGGGCTACGTCGCAGTACTTC.

This clone was detected once. The CDR3 region has the DNA TGTGCCAGCAGCGGGGACAGGGGGGACAATGAGCAGTTCTTC. Protein sequence: CASSGDRGDNEQFF. J is TRBJ2-1 and V is TRBV28; 11 positions match TRBD1. Per the germline V gene, CDR1 is MDHEN and CDR2 is SYDVKM. The CDR3 contains 14 residues. The junction had 3 bases not matched to a gene; V was cut back by 6 bases and J by 5 bases.

The J gene is TRBJ1-4, the V gene TRBV27; D unclear. Germline V lookup: CDR1 MNHEY, CDR2 SMNVEV (reference sequence). Between the trimmed V and J ends, which lost 7 bases and 3 bases, there was a span of 12 bases. The CDR3 contains 14 residues. This CDR3 is CASTTRNSNEKLFF. The DNA of the CDR3 is TGTGCCAGCACCACGCGAAACTCTAATGAAAAACTGTTTTTT. The full variable domain, its missing parts supplied by reference TRBV27 and TRBJ1-4, is EAQVTQNPRYLITVTGKKLTVTCSQNMNHEYMSWYRQDPGLGLRQIYYSMNVEVTDKGDVPEGYKVSRKEKRNFPLILESPSPNQTSLYFCASTTRNSNEKLFFGSGTQLSVL.

The chain combines TRBV20-1 with TRBJ1-1; no clear D gene. The CDR3 has 11 amino acids. The germline CDR1 and CDR2 sequences are DFQATT and SNEGSKA (reference sequence). The V gene lost 2 bases and the J gene lost 9 bases, with 10 bases spanning the gap. CDR3 sequence reads: CSARSDIKAFF. In DNA, the CDR3 is TGCAGTGCTAGATCCGACATCAAAGCTTTCTTT.

The rearrangement joins TRBV6-4 to TRBJ2-3; 10 bases map to TRBD2. Germline-derived CDR1 and CDR2 are MRHNA and SNTAGT. The V segment lost 5 bases and the J segment 1 base; nucleotides outside the gene matches: 3. This CDR3 contains 15 residues. This CDR3 is CASSRLAGGTDTQYF. For the CDR3, the DNA is TGTGCCAGCAGTCGACTAGCGGGTGGCACAGATACGCAGTATTTT.

The chain joins TRBV2 to TRBJ1-2; D might be TRBD1 (6 bases). CDR1 and CDR2 (germline): SNHLY, FYNNEI. V lost 4 bases, J lost 5 bases, and 11 bases lay in between. The CDR3 extends over 13 amino acids. CDR3 residues: CASSGPGVYGYTF. CDR3 sequence (DNA): TGTGCCAGCAGTGGACCAGGGGTGTATGGCTACACCTTC.

On this clone: With only one base between it and a far larger clone, this is likely a read error. At the DNA level, this CDR3 is encoded by other sequences in the same sample as well. The chain's CDR3 is CASSWRNQPQHF. The DNA for the CDR3 is TGCGCCAGCAGCTGGCGCAATCAGCCCCAGCATTTT. The genes are TRBV28 and TRBJ1-5, with D unclear. The CDR3 is 12 residues long. Germline V gene data show CDR1 as MDHEN and CDR2 as SYDVKM.

V usage is TRBV28 and J usage is TRBJ1-1; perhaps TRBD1 as D (5 bases). There are 12 residues in the CDR3. Per germline, CDR1 MDHEN and CDR2 SYDVKM. V lost 1 base to trimming and J lost 7 bases, with 7 bases between them. This CDR3 reads CASSLLGGEAFF. Written as DNA, the CDR3 is TGTGCCAGCAGTTTATTGGGGGGTGAAGCTTTCTTT. Drawing the rest from reference TRBV28 and TRBJ1-1, the complete variable domain is DVKVTQSSRYLVKRTGEKVFLECVQDMDHENMFWYRQDPGLGLRLIYFSYDVKMKEKGDIPEGYSVSREKKERFSLILESASTNQTSMYLCASSLLGGEAFFGQGTRLTVV.